The rows below give T cell receptor beta chains drawn from one sample of a study of radiation and T cells in renal cell carcinoma. The table came from immunoSEQ multiplex PCR; TCRdb's copy has only in-frame clones and leaves some out. The top ten clones hold 22% of a sample with about 24,000 clones, roughly 60% of them seen once. The sequencing used tumor tissue, collected from a patient whose treatment was nephrectomy without radiotherapy. These receptors were collected from a man in his forties or fifties with renal cell carcinoma. Both conserved end residues are part of each CDR3. Fields, in order: J gene, D gene, clone size, V gene, CDR3 protein, CDR3 DNA. The D gene is left open where the match is weak. Only part of the rows carry a size: once, few, many, or a class if the clone is expanded.

J: TRBJ1-5
D: -
size: -
V: TRBV2
CDR3: CASSGTGNQPQHF
DNA: TGTGCCAGCAGTGGGACAGGCAATCAGCCCCAGCATTTT

J: TRBJ2-2
D: -
size: -
V: TRBV30
CDR3: CAWSVPGTPGTGELFF
DNA: TGTGCCTGGAGTGTACCGGGGACACCAGGCACCGGGGAGCTGTTTTTT

J: TRBJ2-7
D: TRBD2
size: once
V: TRBV7-9
CDR3: CASSLGREGKNEQYF
DNA: TGTGCCAGCAGCTTAGGGCGGGAGGGCAAGAACGAGCAGTACTTC

J: TRBJ2-3
D: TRBD2
size: -
V: TRBV5-4
CDR3: CASSLVGTSGGWDTQYF
DNA: TGTGCCAGCAGCTTGGTCGGGACTAGCGGGGGGTGGGATACGCAGTATTTT

J: TRBJ2-1
D: -
size: -
V: TRBV15
CDR3: CATSRDLTSTGLSGEQFF
DNA: TGTGCCACCAGCAGAGATCTTACGTCTACCGGGCTTTCCGGTGAGCAGTTCTTC

J: TRBJ2-7
D: -
size: few
V: TRBV20-1
CDR3: CSARPYYEQYF
DNA: TGCAGTGCTAGACCATACTACGAGCAGTACTTC

J: TRBJ2-3
D: TRBD2
size: -
V: TRBV4-3
CDR3: CASSQELAGGTDTQYF
DNA: TGCGCCAGCAGCCAAGAGTTAGCGGGGGGCACAGATACGCAGTATTTT

J: TRBJ2-1
D: -
size: -
V: TRBV9
CDR3: CASSVMVSGEQFF
DNA: TGTGCCAGCAGCGTGATGGTAAGCGGTGAGCAGTTCTTC

J: TRBJ1-2
D: -
size: -
V: TRBV2
CDR3: CASTREGIIYGYTF
DNA: TGTGCCAGCACCCGGGAGGGGATAATCTATGGCTACACCTTC

J: TRBJ2-7
D: -
size: -
V: TRBV29-1
CDR3: CSVAQGTEQYF
DNA: TGCAGCGTTGCCCAGGGGACCGAGCAGTACTTC

J: TRBJ1-1
D: -
size: few
V: TRBV19
CDR3: CAAREGFEAFF
DNA: TGTGCCGCCAGGGAGGGTTTTGAAGCTTTCTTT

J: TRBJ2-5
D: -
size: -
V: TRBV7-2
CDR3: CASSTYQETQYF
DNA: TGTGCCAGCAGCACATACCAAGAGACCCAGTACTTC

J: TRBJ2-1
D: -
size: -
V: TRBV5-1
CDR3: CASSLPSYEQFF
DNA: TGCGCCAGCAGCCTTCCTAGCTATGAGCAGTTCTTC

J: TRBJ2-2
D: -
size: -
V: TRBV6-6
CDR3: CASSYSFLNTGELFF
DNA: TGTGCCAGCAGTTACTCTTTTCTGAACACCGGGGAGCTGTTTTTT

J: TRBJ1-3
D: -
size: -
V: TRBV7-6
CDR3: CASRPDASSGNTIYF
DNA: TGTGCCAGCAGGCCTGACGCTAGCTCTGGAAACACCATATATTTT

J: TRBJ1-5
D: -
size: few
V: TRBV7-2
CDR3: CASSSYGGGVLHQPQHF
DNA: TGTGCCAGCAGCTCCTACGGTGGCGGGGTTCTTCATCAGCCCCAGCATTTT

J: TRBJ1-2
D: TRBD1
size: few
V: TRBV5-3
CDR3: CARGPRDRGLMNDGYTF
DNA: TGTGCCAGAGGGCCCCGGGACAGGGGGTTAATGAATGATGGCTACACCTTC

J: TRBJ1-1
D: -
size: -
V: TRBV7-2
CDR3: CASSSLGQNTEAFF
DNA: TGTGCCAGCAGCTCACTGGGACAGAACACTGAAGCTTTCTTT

J: TRBJ2-2
D: -
size: -
V: TRBV6-1
CDR3: CASTRTVPHTGELFF
DNA: TGTGCCAGCACCAGGACAGTCCCCCACACCGGGGAGCTGTTTTTT

J: TRBJ1-5
D: -
size: few
V: TRBV10-2
CDR3: CASSETFRPQHF
DNA: TGCGCCAGCAGCGAAACTTTCCGTCCCCAGCATTTT

J: TRBJ1-1
D: -
size: -
V: TRBV10-3
CDR3: CAISPGLNTEAFF
DNA: TGTGCCATCTCCCCGGGCTTGAACACTGAAGCTTTCTTT

J: TRBJ1-2
D: -
size: -
V: TRBV9
CDR3: CASSPSGRGGHGYTF
DNA: TGTGCCAGCAGCCCTAGTGGCAGGGGAGGCCATGGCTACACCTTC

J: TRBJ1-2
D: TRBD1
size: few
V: TRBV28
CDR3: CASSPQGATRYGYTF
DNA: TGTGCCAGCAGCCCACAGGGGGCCACCCGCTATGGCTACACCTTC

J: TRBJ2-5
D: -
size: few
V: TRBV28
CDR3: CASSLFSGGGLAQYF
DNA: TGTGCCAGCAGTTTATTTAGCGGAGGAGGTCTCGCCCAGTACTTC

J: TRBJ2-3
D: -
size: -
V: TRBV11-3
CDR3: CASSQSGFYTQYF
DNA: TGTGCCAGCAGCCAGTCGGGGTTTTATACGCAGTATTTT

J: TRBJ1-2
D: -
size: -
V: TRBV7-9
CDR3: CASRGGAAVYGYTF
DNA: TGTGCCAGCCGCGGAGGGGCAGCTGTCTATGGCTACACCTTC

J: TRBJ2-1
D: -
size: -
V: TRBV6-6
CDR3: CASSFHHREGNEQFF
DNA: TGTGCCAGCAGTTTCCACCACAGGGAGGGCAATGAGCAGTTCTTC

J: TRBJ1-4
D: -
size: -
V: TRBV9
CDR3: CASSVARGAGEKLFF
DNA: TGTGCCAGCAGCGTAGCCAGGGGTGCGGGTGAAAAACTGTTTTTT

J: TRBJ1-5
D: -
size: -
V: TRBV14
CDR3: CASSQGPNQPQHF
DNA: TGTGCCAGCAGCCAAGGGCCTAATCAGCCCCAGCATTTT

J: TRBJ1-2
D: TRBD1
size: -
V: TRBV2
CDR3: CASSFSGTGTKGYTF
DNA: TGTGCCAGCAGTTTCTCCGGGACAGGGACGAAAGGCTACACCTTC

J: TRBJ2-7
D: -
size: -
V: TRBV7-2
CDR3: CASRERPGRYEQYF
DNA: TGTGCCAGCAGAGAACGACCAGGGCGGTACGAGCAGTACTTC

J: TRBJ1-6
D: -
size: many
V: TRBV15
CDR3: CATSRDSRNSPLHF
DNA: TGTGCCACCAGCAGAGATAGCCGAAATTCACCCCTCCACTTT

J: TRBJ1-3
D: -
size: many
V: TRBV19
CDR3: CASSRGQGNTIYF
DNA: TGTGCCAGTAGTCGTGGACAGGGAAACACCATATATTTT

J: TRBJ1-1
D: -
size: once
V: TRBV6-1
CDR3: CASSVWVNTEAFF
DNA: TGTGCCAGCAGTGTGTGGGTGAACACTGAAGCTTTCTTT

J: TRBJ1-1
D: -
size: -
V: TRBV5-1
CDR3: CASSPAGGYTEAFF
DNA: TGCGCCAGCAGCCCAGCCGGAGGGTACACTGAAGCTTTCTTT

J: TRBJ2-1
D: TRBD2
size: -
V: TRBV4-3
CDR3: CASSQERGGYNEQFF
DNA: TGCGCCAGCAGCCAAGAACGGGGGGGTTACAATGAGCAGTTCTTC

J: TRBJ1-1
D: -
size: -
V: TRBV4-3
CDR3: CASSQDRGGGTEAFF
DNA: TGCGCCAGCAGCCAAGATAGAGGGGGGGGCACTGAAGCTTTCTTT

J: TRBJ1-1
D: -
size: few
V: TRBV7-9
CDR3: CASSLEFHTEAFF
DNA: TGTGCCAGCAGCTTAGAGTTTCACACTGAAGCTTTCTTT

J: TRBJ1-1
D: TRBD1
size: few
V: TRBV4-2
CDR3: CASSHPTGWNTEAFF
DNA: TGTGCCAGCAGCCACCCGACAGGGTGGAACACTGAAGCTTTCTTT

J: TRBJ2-7
D: TRBD2
size: medium-sized
V: TRBV4-1
CDR3: CASSQDKGTSFVYEQYF
DNA: TGCGCCAGCAGCCAAGATAAGGGGACTAGCTTTGTTTACGAGCAGTACTTC

J: TRBJ1-2
D: TRBD1
size: -
V: TRBV28
CDR3: CASSLWTGSYGYTF
DNA: TGTGCCAGCAGTTTATGGACAGGGAGTTATGGCTACACCTTC

J: TRBJ1-1
D: -
size: once
V: TRBV5-3
CDR3: CARTVPVNTEAFF
DNA: TGTGCCAGAACCGTTCCGGTGAACACTGAAGCTTTCTTT

J: TRBJ1-1
D: -
size: once
V: TRBV5-1
CDR3: CASSLEGLNTEAFF
DNA: TGCGCCAGCAGCTTGGAAGGATTGAACACTGAAGCTTTCTTT

J: TRBJ1-2
D: -
size: -
V: TRBV6-4
CDR3: CASSEGHGYTF
DNA: TGTGCCAGCAGTGAAGGCCATGGCTACACCTTC

J: TRBJ1-3
D: -
size: once
V: TRBV19
CDR3: CASSYDFAGSSGNTIYF
DNA: TGTGCCAGTAGTTATGACTTCGCGGGGAGCTCTGGAAACACCATATATTTT

J: TRBJ2-5
D: TRBD2
size: -
V: TRBV9
CDR3: CASSELAGETQYF
DNA: TGTGCCAGCAGCGAACTAGCGGGAGAGACCCAGTACTTC

J: TRBJ2-1
D: TRBD2
size: -
V: TRBV5-5
CDR3: CASSLFGEGEQFF
DNA: TGTGCCAGCAGCTTGTTCGGGGAGGGTGAGCAGTTCTTC

J: TRBJ1-1
D: -
size: -
V: TRBV6-5
CDR3: CASSTRGLTDTEAFF
DNA: TGTGCCAGCAGTACCCGGGGGTTAACTGACACTGAAGCTTTCTTT

J: TRBJ1-4
D: -
size: -
V: TRBV4-2
CDR3: CASSRDSSVGEKLFF
DNA: TGTGCCAGCAGCCGAGACAGTTCGGTGGGTGAAAAACTGTTTTTT

J: TRBJ1-1
D: TRBD1
size: -
V: TRBV7-2
CDR3: CASSLGRGLATEAFF
DNA: TGTGCCAGCAGCTTAGGCAGGGGGCTGGCCACTGAAGCTTTCTTT

J: TRBJ2-3
D: -
size: once
V: TRBV4-2
CDR3: CASSQIAGKTDTQYF
DNA: TGTGCCAGCAGCCAAATTGCGGGGAAAACAGATACGCAGTATTTT

J: TRBJ2-5
D: -
size: once
V: TRBV18
CDR3: CASSPLDSISQETQYF
DNA: TGTGCCAGCTCACCACTGGACAGTATTTCTCAAGAGACCCAGTACTTC

J: TRBJ2-7
D: TRBD2
size: -
V: TRBV2
CDR3: CASIVAGAEQYF
DNA: TGTGCCAGCATCGTAGCGGGAGCCGAGCAGTACTTC

J: TRBJ2-1
D: -
size: many
V: TRBV15
CDR3: CATKEWRVRDNEQFF
DNA: TGTGCCACCAAGGAGTGGCGGGTGAGGGACAATGAGCAGTTCTTC

J: TRBJ1-6
D: -
size: -
V: TRBV14
CDR3: CASSQDVGWNSPLHF
DNA: TGTGCCAGCAGCCAAGATGTGGGGTGGAATTCACCCCTCCACTTT